This T cell receptor beta chain was recorded in a study of low-dose radiotherapy and immunotherapy resistance in tumors. Across the whole study: Patients received cyclophosphamide 200 mg/m2 intravenously every two weeks, the day before radiation-immunotherapy. Every day for four cycles from cycle 1 day 1, patients took 300 mg of oral aspirin.

Time point denoted: after trial treatment. Treatment here: LDRT plus nivolumab, ipilimumab, low-dose cyclophosphamide and aspirin (RACIN trial). TRAV- and TRBV-specific primers, spanning alpha and beta chains, primed first-strand cDNA. A roughly 19-cycle PCR with a constant-region primer and V-primer adapter amplified TCRs. In vitro transcription was used to amplify the isolated mRNA. TCRdb reprocessed the reads via MiXCR and lists one record per CDR3 protein. The profile shows fewer than 110,000 distinct CDR3 sequences, less than 25% of them singletons. V shed 5 bases and J 0 bases; nucleotides not matched to a gene: 3. CDR3 size: 14 residues. Germline CDR1 MNHEY, CDR2 SVGEGT.

This TCR came from a male donor with prostate cancer. The sequencing here drew on PBMCs, taken after low-dose radiotherapy plus immunotherapy. The chain employs TRBV6-2 or TRBV6-3 and TRBJ1-2, with TRBD1 matching 7 bases. CDR3 nucleotides: TGTGCCAGCAGTAGGGACAGTTCTAACTATGGCTACACCTTC. Its translation is CASSRDSSNYGYTF.